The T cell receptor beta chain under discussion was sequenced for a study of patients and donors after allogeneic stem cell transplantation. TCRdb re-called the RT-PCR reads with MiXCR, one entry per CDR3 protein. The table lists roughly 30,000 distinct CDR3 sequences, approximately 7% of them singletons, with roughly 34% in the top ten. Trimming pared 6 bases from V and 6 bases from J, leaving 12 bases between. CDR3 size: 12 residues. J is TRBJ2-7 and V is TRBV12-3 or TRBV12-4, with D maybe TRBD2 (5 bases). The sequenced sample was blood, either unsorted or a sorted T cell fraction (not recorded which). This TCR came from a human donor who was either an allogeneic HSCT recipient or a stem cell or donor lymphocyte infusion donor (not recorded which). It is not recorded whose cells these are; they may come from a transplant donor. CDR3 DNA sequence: TGTGCCAGCAGACTAGGCGGCGCCGAGCAGTACTTC. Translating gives CASRLGGAEQYF.